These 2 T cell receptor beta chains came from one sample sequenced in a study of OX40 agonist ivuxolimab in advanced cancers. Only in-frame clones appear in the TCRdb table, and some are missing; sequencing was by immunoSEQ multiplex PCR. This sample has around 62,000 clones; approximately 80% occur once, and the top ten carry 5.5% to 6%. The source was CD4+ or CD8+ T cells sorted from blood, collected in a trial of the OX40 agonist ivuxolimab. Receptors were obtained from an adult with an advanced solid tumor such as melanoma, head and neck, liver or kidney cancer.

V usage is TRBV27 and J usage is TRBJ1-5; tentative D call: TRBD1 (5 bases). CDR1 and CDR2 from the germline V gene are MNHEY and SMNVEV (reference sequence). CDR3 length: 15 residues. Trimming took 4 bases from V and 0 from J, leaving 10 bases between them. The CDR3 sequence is CASSWGLSSNQPQHF. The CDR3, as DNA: TGTGCCAGCAGTTGGGGACTCAGTAGCAATCAGCCCCAGCATTTT.

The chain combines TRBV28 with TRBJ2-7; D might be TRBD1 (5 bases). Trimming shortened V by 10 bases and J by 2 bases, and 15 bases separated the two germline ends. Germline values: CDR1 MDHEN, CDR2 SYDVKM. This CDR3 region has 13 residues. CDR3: CAIATAIAYEQYF. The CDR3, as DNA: TGTGCCATCGCGACAGCTATCGCCTACGAGCAGTACTTC.